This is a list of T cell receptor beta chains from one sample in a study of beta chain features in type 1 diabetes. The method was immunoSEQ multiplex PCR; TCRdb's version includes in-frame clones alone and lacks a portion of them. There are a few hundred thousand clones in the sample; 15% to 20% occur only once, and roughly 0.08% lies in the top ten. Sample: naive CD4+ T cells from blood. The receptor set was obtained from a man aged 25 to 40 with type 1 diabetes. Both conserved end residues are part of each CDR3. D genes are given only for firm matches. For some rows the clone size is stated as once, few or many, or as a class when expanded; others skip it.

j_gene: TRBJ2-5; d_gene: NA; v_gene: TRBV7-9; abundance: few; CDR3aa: CASSEGRETQYF; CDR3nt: TGTGCCAGCAGCGAAGGTCGAGAGACCCAGTACTTC
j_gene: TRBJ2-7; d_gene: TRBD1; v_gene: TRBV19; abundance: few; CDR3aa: CASSIVQGEDEQYF; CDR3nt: TGTGCCAGTAGTATAGTACAGGGGGAGGACGAGCAGTACTTC
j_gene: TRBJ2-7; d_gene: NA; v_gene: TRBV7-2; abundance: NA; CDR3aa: CASSVGATCYEQYF; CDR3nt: TGTGCCAGCAGTGTAGGGGCCACCTGCTACGAGCAGTACTTC
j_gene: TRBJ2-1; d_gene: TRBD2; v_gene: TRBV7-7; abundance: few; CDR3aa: CASSKGLAATYNEQFF; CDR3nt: TGTGCCAGCAGCAAGGGACTAGCGGCGACCTACAATGAGCAGTTCTTC
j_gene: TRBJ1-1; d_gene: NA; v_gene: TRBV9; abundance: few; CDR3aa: CASSPHGDTEAFF; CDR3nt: TGTGCCAGCAGCCCTCATGGGGACACTGAAGCTTTCTTT
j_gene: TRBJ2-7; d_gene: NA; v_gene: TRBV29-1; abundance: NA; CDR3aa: CSVRVSSYEQYF; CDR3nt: TGCAGCGTTAGGGTCAGCTCCTACGAGCAGTACTTC
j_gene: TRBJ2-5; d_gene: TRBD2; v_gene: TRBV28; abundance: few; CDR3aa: CASNVGGQETQYF; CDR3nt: TGTGCCAGCAACGTGGGGGGGCAAGAGACCCAGTACTTC
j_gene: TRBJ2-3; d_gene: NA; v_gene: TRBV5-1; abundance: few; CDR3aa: CASSRGGADGTDTQYF; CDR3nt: TGCGCCAGCAGCCGTGGGGGGGCGGATGGCACAGATACGCAGTATTTT
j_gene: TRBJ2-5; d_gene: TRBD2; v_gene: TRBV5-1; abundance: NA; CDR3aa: CASSLVASGGQGKTQYF; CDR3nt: TGCGCCAGCAGCTTGGTCGCTAGCGGGGGCCAGGGGAAGACCCAGTACTTC
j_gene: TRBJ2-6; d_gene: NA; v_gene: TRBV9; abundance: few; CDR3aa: CASRSNSGANVLTF; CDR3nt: TGTGCCAGCAGGTCGAACTCTGGGGCCAACGTCCTGACTTTC
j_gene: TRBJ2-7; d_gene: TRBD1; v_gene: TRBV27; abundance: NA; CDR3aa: CASSLWGQGLREQYF; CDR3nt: TGTGCCAGCAGTTTATGGGGACAGGGGCTGCGGGAGCAGTACTTC
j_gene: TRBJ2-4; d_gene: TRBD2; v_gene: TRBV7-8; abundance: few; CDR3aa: CASSLARLAGGYNIQYF; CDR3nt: TGTGCCAGCAGCTTAGCCCGACTAGCGGGAGGGTATAACATTCAGTACTTC
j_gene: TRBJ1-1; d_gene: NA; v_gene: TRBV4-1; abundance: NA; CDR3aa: CASSQDRQLGSEAFF; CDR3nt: TGCGCCAGCAGCCAAGATCGACAGCTGGGCTCTGAAGCTTTCTTT
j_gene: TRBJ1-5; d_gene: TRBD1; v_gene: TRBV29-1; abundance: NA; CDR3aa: CSVIFRGLNQPQHF; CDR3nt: TGCAGCGTTATCTTTAGGGGGCTCAATCAGCCCCAGCATTTT
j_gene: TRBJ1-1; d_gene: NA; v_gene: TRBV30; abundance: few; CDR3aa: CAWTASTEAFF; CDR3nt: TGTGCCTGGACGGCTTCCACTGAAGCTTTCTTT
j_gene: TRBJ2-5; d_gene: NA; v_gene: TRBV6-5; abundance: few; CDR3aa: CASSYSAGWTQYF; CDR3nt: TGTGCCAGCAGTTACTCAGCTGGTTGGACCCAGTACTTC
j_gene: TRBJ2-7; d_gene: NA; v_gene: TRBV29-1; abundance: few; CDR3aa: CSVENANYEQYF; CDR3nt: TGCAGCGTTGAGAATGCAAACTACGAGCAGTACTTC
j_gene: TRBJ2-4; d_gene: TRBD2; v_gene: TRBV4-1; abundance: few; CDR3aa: CASSPPWASGSLAKNIQYF; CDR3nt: TGCGCCAGCAGCCCTCCTTGGGCTAGCGGGTCCCTAGCCAAAAACATTCAGTACTTC
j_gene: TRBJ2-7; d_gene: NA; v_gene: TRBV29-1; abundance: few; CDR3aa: CSVGADAYEQYF; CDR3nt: TGCAGCGTTGGAGCGGACGCCTACGAGCAGTACTTC
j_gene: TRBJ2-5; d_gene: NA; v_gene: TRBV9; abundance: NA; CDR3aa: CASSVRRAEETQYF; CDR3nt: TGTGCCAGCAGCGTAAGGAGGGCCGAAGAGACCCAGTACTTC
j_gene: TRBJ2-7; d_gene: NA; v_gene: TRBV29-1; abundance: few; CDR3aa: CSVARQVSYEQYF; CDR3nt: TGCAGCGTTGCCCGACAAGTTTCCTACGAGCAGTACTTC
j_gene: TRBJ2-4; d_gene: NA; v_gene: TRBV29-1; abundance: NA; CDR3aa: CSVVIANIQYF; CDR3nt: TGCAGCGTTGTGATAGCAAACATTCAGTACTTC
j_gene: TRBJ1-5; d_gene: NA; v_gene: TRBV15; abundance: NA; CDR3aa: CATSREPMPRGQPQHF; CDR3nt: TGTGCCACCAGCAGAGAACCAATGCCCAGGGGTCAGCCCCAGCATTTT
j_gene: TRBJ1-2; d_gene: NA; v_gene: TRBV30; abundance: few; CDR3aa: CAWTLRAAGGYTF; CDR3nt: TGTGCCTGGACTCTCCGGGCCGCGGGTGGCTACACCTTC
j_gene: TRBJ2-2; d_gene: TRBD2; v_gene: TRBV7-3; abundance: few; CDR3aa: CASSSSSGRLPGELFF; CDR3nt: TGTGCCAGCAGCTCCTCTAGCGGGAGACTTCCCGGGGAGCTGTTTTTT
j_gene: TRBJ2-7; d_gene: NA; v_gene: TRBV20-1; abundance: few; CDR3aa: CSASGRKEQYF; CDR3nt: TGCAGTGCTAGTGGACGGAAAGAGCAGTACTTC
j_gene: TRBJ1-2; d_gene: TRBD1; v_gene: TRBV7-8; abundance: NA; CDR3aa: CASSLEGDSRYGYTF; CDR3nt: TGTGCCAGCAGCTTAGAAGGGGACAGCCGCTATGGCTACACCTTC
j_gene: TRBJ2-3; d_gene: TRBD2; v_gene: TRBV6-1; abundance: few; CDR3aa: CASRSGLAGADTQYF; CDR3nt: TGTGCCAGCAGATCGGGACTAGCGGGAGCAGATACGCAGTATTTT
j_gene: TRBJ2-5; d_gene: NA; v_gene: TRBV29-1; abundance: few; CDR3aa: CSVEGSGETQYF; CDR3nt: TGCAGCGTTGAAGGGTCCGGGGAGACCCAGTACTTC
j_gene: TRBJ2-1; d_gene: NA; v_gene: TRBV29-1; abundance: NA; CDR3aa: CSVEIGIVQYNEQFF; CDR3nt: TGCAGCGTTGAAATAGGTATAGTACAGTACAATGAGCAGTTCTTC